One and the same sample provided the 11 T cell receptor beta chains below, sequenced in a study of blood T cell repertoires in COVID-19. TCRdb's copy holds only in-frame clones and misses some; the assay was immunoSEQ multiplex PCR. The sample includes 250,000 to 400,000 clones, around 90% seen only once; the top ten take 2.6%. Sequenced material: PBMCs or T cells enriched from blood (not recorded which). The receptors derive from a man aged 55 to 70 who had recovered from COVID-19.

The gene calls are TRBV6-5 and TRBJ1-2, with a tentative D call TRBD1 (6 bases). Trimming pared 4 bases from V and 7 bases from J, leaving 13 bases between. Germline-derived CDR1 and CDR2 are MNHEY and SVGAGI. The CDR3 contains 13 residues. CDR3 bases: TGTGCCAGCAGTTCCCGACAGGCCCTTGGCTACACCTTC. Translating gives CASSSRQALGYTF.

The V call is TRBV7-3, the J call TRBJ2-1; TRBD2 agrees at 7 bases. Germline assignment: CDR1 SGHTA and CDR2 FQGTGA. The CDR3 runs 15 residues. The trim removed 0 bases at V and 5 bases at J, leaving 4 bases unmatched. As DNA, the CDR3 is TGTGCCAGCAGCTTAACAAGCGGGGTAAACAATGAGCAGTTCTTC. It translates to CASSLTSGVNNEQFF.

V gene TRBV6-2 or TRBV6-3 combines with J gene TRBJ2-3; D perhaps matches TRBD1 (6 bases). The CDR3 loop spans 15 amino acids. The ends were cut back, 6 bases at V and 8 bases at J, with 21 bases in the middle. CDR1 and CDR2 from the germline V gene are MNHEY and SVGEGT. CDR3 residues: CASSNSRGHYSTQYF. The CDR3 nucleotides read TGTGCCAGCAGCAACTCCAGGGGCCACTATTCTACGCAGTATTTT.

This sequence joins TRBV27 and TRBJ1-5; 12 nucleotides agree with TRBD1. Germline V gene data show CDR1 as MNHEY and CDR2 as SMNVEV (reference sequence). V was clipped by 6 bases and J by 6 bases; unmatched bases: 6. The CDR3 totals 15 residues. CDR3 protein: CASRGQGARSQPQHF. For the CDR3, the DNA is TGTGCCAGCAGGGGACAGGGGGCCCGGAGTCAGCCCCAGCATTTT.

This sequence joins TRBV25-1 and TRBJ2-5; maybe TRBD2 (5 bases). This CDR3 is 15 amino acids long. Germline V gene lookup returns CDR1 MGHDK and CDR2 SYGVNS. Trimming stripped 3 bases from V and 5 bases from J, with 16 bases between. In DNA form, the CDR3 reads TGTGCCAGCAGTGACCGGGGATACCGTCAGGAGACCCAGTACTTC. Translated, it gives CASSDRGYRQETQYF.

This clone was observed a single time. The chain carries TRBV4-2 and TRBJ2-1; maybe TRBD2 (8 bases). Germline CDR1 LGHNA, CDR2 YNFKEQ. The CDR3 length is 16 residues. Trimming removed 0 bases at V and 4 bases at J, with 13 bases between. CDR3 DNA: TGTGCCAGCAGCCAAGAGCGGGGGGACAGTTACAATGAGCAGTTCTTC. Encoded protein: CASSQERGDSYNEQFF.

The CDR3 is CASSELGGSTHNEQFF. The CDR3 bases are TGTGCCAGCAGTGAATTGGGAGGATCGACCCACAATGAGCAGTTCTTC. The chain carries TRBV6-1 and TRBJ2-1; tentatively, D is TRBD2 (6 bases). CDR1 is MNHNS, CDR2 SASEGT, per germline. V gave up 2 bases and J gave up 5 bases, with 16 bases separating them. The CDR3 runs to 16 residues.

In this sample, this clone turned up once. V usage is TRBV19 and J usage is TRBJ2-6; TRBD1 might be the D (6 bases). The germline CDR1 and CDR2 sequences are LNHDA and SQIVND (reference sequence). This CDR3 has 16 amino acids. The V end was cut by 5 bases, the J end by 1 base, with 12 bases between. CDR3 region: CASSFTTGSGANVLTF. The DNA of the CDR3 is TGTGCCAGTAGTTTCACAACAGGGTCTGGGGCCAACGTCCTGACTTTC.

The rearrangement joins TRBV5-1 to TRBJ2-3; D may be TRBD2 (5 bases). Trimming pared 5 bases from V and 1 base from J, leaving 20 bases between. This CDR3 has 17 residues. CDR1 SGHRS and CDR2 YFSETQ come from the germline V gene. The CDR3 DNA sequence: TGCGCCAGCAGAGTTTTCGTATCGGGGTGGGGCACAGATACGCAGTATTTT. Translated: CASRVFVSGWGTDTQYF.

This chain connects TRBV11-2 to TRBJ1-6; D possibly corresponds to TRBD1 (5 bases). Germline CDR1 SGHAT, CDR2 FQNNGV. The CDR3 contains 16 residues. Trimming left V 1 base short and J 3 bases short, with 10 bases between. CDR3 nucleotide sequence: TGTGCCAGCAGCTTAGCGGCGACAGTCTATAATTCACCCCTCCACTTT. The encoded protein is CASSLAATVYNSPLHF.

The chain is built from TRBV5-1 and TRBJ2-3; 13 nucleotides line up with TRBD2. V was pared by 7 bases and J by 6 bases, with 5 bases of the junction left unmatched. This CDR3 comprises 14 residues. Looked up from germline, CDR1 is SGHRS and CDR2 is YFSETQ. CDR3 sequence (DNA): TGCGCCAGCTCCGGACTAGCGGGAGAGGATACGCAGTATTTT. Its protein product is CASSGLAGEDTQYF.